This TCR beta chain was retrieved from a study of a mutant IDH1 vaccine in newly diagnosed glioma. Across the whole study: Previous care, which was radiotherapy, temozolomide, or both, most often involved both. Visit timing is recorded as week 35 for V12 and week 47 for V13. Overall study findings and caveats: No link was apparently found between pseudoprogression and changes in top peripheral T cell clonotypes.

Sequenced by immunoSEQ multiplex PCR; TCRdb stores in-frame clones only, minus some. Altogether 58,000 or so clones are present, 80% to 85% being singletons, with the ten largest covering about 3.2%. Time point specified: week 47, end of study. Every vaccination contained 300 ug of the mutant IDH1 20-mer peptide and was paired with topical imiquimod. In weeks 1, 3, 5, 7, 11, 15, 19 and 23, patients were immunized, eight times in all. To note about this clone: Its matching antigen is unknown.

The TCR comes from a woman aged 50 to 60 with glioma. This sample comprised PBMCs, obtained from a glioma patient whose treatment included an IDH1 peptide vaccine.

The CDR3 DNA sequence: TGTGCCAGCAGTGCCGACAGGGATGGCTACACCTTC. This codes for CASSADRDGYTF. V usage is TRBV6-1 and J usage is TRBJ1-2, with TRBD1 matching 7 bases. Trimming took 4 bases from V and 6 from J; bases not matched to a gene: 2. CDR3 length equals 12 residues. In germline, CDR1 is MNHNS, CDR2 SASEGT.